This entry lists 23 T cell receptor beta chains sequenced from one sample in a study of cytomegalovirus exposure and HLA in healthy donors. PCR involved 60 Vbeta and 13 Jbeta primers. Clones were sequenced by immunoSEQ multiplex PCR, and TCRdb holds only the in-frame ones, with some missing. The data contain 150,000 to 200,000 clones, roughly 80% of them singletons. Sequencing used PBMCs. Receptor source: a man in his forties or fifties in good health and CMV-seropositive.

This clone was seen a handful of times. The V and J genes are TRBV7-2 and TRBJ2-3, with 8 bases identical to TRBD2. The CDR3 runs 16 residues. The germline V gene has CDR1 SGHTA and CDR2 FQGNSA. V was pared by 4 bases and J by 0 bases, with 6 bases of the junction left unmatched. CDR3 DNA: TGTGCCAGCAGCTATTTAGCGGGACTAAGCACAGATACGCAGTATTTT. Its protein product is CASSYLAGLSTDTQYF.

This rearrangement joins TRBV5-1 to TRBJ2-1; 10 positions agree with TRBD2. The CDR3 covers 15 residues. CDR1 and CDR2 from the germline V gene are SGHRS and YFSETQ. J was trimmed by 8 bases and V by 4 bases; bases with no gene match: 9. The CDR3 here is CASSPRLAGLDEQFF. The DNA of the CDR3 is TGCGCCAGCAGCCCTAGACTAGCGGGTTTGGATGAGCAGTTCTTC.

The chain is built from TRBV18 and TRBJ2-3, with D perhaps matching TRBD2 (5 bases). The CDR3 covers 15 residues. Germline V gene lookup returns CDR1 KGHSH and CDR2 LQKENI. Deletions cut 0 bases from V and 2 bases from J, with 9 bases between. The CDR3 protein is CASSPPHGLTDTQYF. DNA of the CDR3: TGTGCCAGCTCACCACCGCACGGACTCACAGATACGCAGTATTTT.

The chain is built from TRBV11-2 and TRBJ1-1; D is perhaps TRBD1 (5 bases). Looked up from germline, CDR1 is SGHAT and CDR2 is FQNNGV. V dropped 0 bases and J dropped 3 bases, with 11 bases sitting between them. There are 15 residues in the CDR3. CDR3 amino acids: CASSLEDSPYTEAFF. The DNA of the CDR3 is TGTGCCAGCAGCTTAGAAGACAGCCCCTACACTGAAGCTTTCTTT.

Here the CDR3 DNA reads TGTGCCATCAGTGGTGTCCTCTCCTACAATGAGCAGTTCTTC. Translated: CAISGVLSYNEQFF. This rearrangement joins TRBV10-3 to TRBJ2-1; D is undetermined. This CDR3 has 14 residues. V lost 4 bases and J lost 0, with 7 bases in between. CDR1 ENHRY and CDR2 SYGVKD come from the germline V gene.

The chain recombines TRBV7-3 with TRBJ2-1, with unresolved D. Per the germline V gene, CDR1 is SGHTA and CDR2 is FQGTGA. V lost 3 bases and J lost 6, with 9 bases in between. The CDR3 consists of 13 residues. CDR3 nucleotides: TGTGCCAGCAGCTTCGGGTCCCGCAATGAGCAGTTCTTC. As protein: CASSFGSRNEQFF.

This chain uses TRBV4-1 with TRBJ2-7, with 8 bases matching TRBD2. The CDR3 loop spans 17 amino acids. From germline, CDR1 is MGHRA and CDR2 YSYEKL. Germline trimming cut 0 bases from V and 2 bases from J; bases unmatched to any gene: 9. CDR3 DNA: TGCGCCAGCAGCCAAGATGAAGGCGGCGGGGGGACCTACGAGCAGTACTTC. Protein product: CASSQDEGGGGTYEQYF.

This chain links TRBV30 with TRBJ1-5, with D tentatively TRBD1 (6 bases). In germline, CDR1 is GTSNPN, CDR2 SVGIG (reference sequence). V was trimmed by 2 bases and J by 1 base, leaving 15 bases between them. CDR3 length: 16 residues. CDR3 region: CAWSRGGSGSNQPQHF. CDR3 bases: TGTGCCTGGAGTAGGGGGGGATCGGGAAGCAATCAGCCCCAGCATTTT.

This clone appeared once. The V and J genes are TRBV5-4 and TRBJ2-2, with D maybe TRBD2 (5 bases). The CDR3 spans 15 residues. The V end lost 4 bases, the J end lost 6 bases, and 16 bases lay between the germline ends. The V gene's germline CDR1 is SGHNT and CDR2 YYREEE (reference sequence). The CDR3 DNA reads as TGTGCCAGCAGCCCGGACTCGAATTGGGCCGGGGAGCTGTTTTTT. Translating it yields CASSPDSNWAGELFF.

This clone was picked up one time. The chain combines TRBV28 with TRBJ1-2; 10 bases are a match to TRBD1. Losses at the gene ends were 6 bases for V and 8 bases for J; bases not matched to a gene: 9. In germline, CDR1 is MDHEN, CDR2 SYDVKM. The CDR3 runs 14 residues. CDR3 region: CASSSTGTGDGYTF. The CDR3, as DNA: TGTGCCAGCAGCTCAACCGGGACAGGGGACGGCTACACCTTC.

The chain couples TRBV5-4 to TRBJ2-2; 8 bases match TRBD2. V shed 4 bases, J shed 2 bases, and the junction held 4 bases outside the gene matches. CDR1 and CDR2 from the germline V gene are SGHNT and YYREEE (reference sequence). The CDR3 is made up of 15 amino acids. Here the CDR3 reads CASSPGLDNTGELFF. Written as DNA, the CDR3 is TGTGCCAGCAGCCCGGGACTAGATAACACCGGGGAGCTGTTTTTT.

The chain recombines TRBV13 with TRBJ2-4, with TRBD1 matching over 7 bases. Per the germline V gene, CDR1 is PRHDT and CDR2 is FYEKMQ (reference sequence). This CDR3 has 15 amino acids. V was pared by 5 bases and J by 6 bases, with 10 bases of the junction left unmatched. CDR3 residues: CASSTGTAVGNIQYF. The CDR3 coding sequence is TGTGCCAGCAGCACTGGGACAGCCGTAGGAAACATTCAGTACTTC. The complete variable domain, with remaining parts taken from reference TRBV13 and TRBJ2-4, reads AAGVIQSPRHLIKEKRETATLKCYPIPRHDTVYWYQQGPGQDPQFLISFYEKMQSDKGSIPDRFSAQQFSDYHSELNMSSLELGDSALYFCASSTGTAVGNIQYFGAGTRLSVL.

This clone appeared once. V and J are TRBV30 and TRBJ1-1; D is undetermined. From germline, CDR1 is GTSNPN and CDR2 SVGIG (reference sequence). The CDR3 totals 13 residues. The V and J ends lost 2 bases and 0 bases respectively, with 7 bases between them. This CDR3 reads CAWSRGLNTEAFF. CDR3 DNA sequence: TGTGCCTGGAGTCGAGGGCTGAACACTGAAGCTTTCTTT.

The chain combines TRBV7-9 with TRBJ2-7, with a weak D call TRBD1 (6 bases). Germline V CDR1 and CDR2: SEHNR, FQNEAQ (reference sequence). Trimming cost V 5 bases and J 4 bases, with 12 bases left between them. CDR3 length: 13 residues. The CDR3 loop reads CASSAGTSYEQYF. CDR3 in DNA: TGTGCCAGCAGCGCTGGGACATCTTACGAGCAGTACTTC.

The chain recombines TRBV18 with TRBJ1-6; D remains unclear. The V gene's germline CDR1 is KGHSH and CDR2 LQKENI. Trimming left V 0 bases short and J 6 bases short, with 6 bases between. The CDR3 loop spans 14 amino acids. CDR3 bases: TGTGCCAGCTCACCACCGGGAGGTAATTCACCCCTCCACTTT. It encodes CASSPPGGNSPLHF.

The chain combines TRBV10-3 with TRBJ2-7; 11 positions match TRBD2. The CDR3 runs 14 residues. V lost 8 bases, J lost 7 bases, and 10 bases stayed unmatched. Germline CDR1 reads ENHRY; CDR2 reads SYGVKD. CDR3 nucleotide sequence: TGTGCCATCGCGATTAGCGGGGGGGCGGGTGAGCAGTACTTC. Encoded protein: CAIAISGGAGEQYF.

Worth noting for this clone: Germline and junction disagree at one end, which may indicate a read error. Other DNA sequences within the sample encode an identical CDR3. The genes are TRBV6-6 and TRBJ1-5, with 9 bases fitting TRBD1. Germline V gene lookup returns CDR1 MNHNY and CDR2 SVGAGI (reference sequence). The CDR3 loop spans 14 amino acids. CDR3 in amino acids: CASRHTGGNQPQHF. CDR3 DNA sequence: TGTGCCAGCAGACATACAGGGGGCAACCAGCCCCAGCATTTT.

This chain joins TRBV30 and TRBJ1-5; 10 bases are a match to TRBD1. The CDR3 contains 16 residues. J gave up 0 bases and V 1 base, and 3 bases lay outside the gene matches. The germline V gene encodes CDR1 GTSNPN and CDR2 SVGIG (reference sequence). This CDR3 reads CAWSGRQGASNQPQHF. CDR3 DNA sequence: TGTGCCTGGAGTGGGAGACAGGGGGCTAGCAATCAGCCCCAGCATTTT.

CDR3 protein: CASSEDRETQYF. CDR3 sequence (DNA): TGCGCCAGCAGTGAGGATCGGGAGACCCAGTACTTC. The chain uses TRBV10-1 and TRBJ2-5; no clear D gene. CDR1 is WNHNN and CDR2 is SYGVQD in the germline V gene (reference sequence). V was pared by 2 bases and J by 5 bases, with 6 bases between. The CDR3 runs to 12 residues.

The V gene is TRBV2, the J gene TRBJ2-1; no firm D call. Trimming shortened V by 8 bases and J by 6 bases, and 5 bases separated the two germline ends. The CDR3 extends over 10 amino acids. The V gene's germline CDR1 is SNHLY and CDR2 FYNNEI. The chain's CDR3 is CASLFNEQFF. The CDR3 nucleotides read TGTGCCAGCCTTTTCAATGAGCAGTTCTTC.

This clone was picked up one time. The chain carries TRBV5-1 and TRBJ2-1, with 7 nucleotides matching TRBD2. V lost 5 bases to trimming and J lost 8 bases; unmatched junction nucleotides: 13. The CDR3 sequence is 15 residues long. CDR1 is SGHRS and CDR2 is YFSETQ in the germline V gene. The CDR3 region is CASSPERGRRDEQFF. The CDR3 coding sequence is TGCGCCAGCAGTCCTGAGCGGGGAAGGCGCGATGAGCAGTTCTTC. Full variable domain (missing parts from reference TRBV5-1 and TRBJ2-1): KAGVTQTPRYLIKTRGQQVTLSCSPISGHRSVSWYQQTPGQGLQFLFEYFSETQRNKGNFPGRFSGRQFSNSRSEMNVSTLELGDSALYLCASSPERGRRDEQFFGPGTRLTVL.

The V and J genes are TRBV28 and TRBJ2-3; 10 nucleotides agree with TRBD2. CDR3 length: 17 residues. CDR1 and CDR2 from the germline V gene are MDHEN and SYDVKM. Trimming at V came to 5 bases and at J to 1 base, leaving 9 bases not matched to a gene. The CDR3 spells CASSAPSGGAGTDTQYF. The CDR3 DNA follows: TGTGCCAGCAGTGCCCCAAGCGGGGGGGCGGGCACAGATACGCAGTATTTT.

The chain recombines TRBV28 with TRBJ1-2; D not resolved. V was clipped by 3 bases and J by 4 bases, with 18 bases between them. Germline V gene data show CDR1 as MDHEN and CDR2 as SYDVKM. The CDR3 length is 16 residues. The CDR3 nucleotides read TGTGCCAGCAGTTTTGGTGGGCAGGAGGCAGGCTATGGCTACACCTTC. This gives the protein CASSFGGQEAGYGYTF.